The 2 T cell receptor beta chains below all came from one sample that was sequenced in a study of T-cell memory formation after mild COVID-19. TCRdb independently ran MiXCR on the 5' RACE reads; one entry per CDR3 protein. The table has roughly 620,000 distinct CDR3 sequences, approximately 18% seen once. The sequenced material came from PBMCs or a T cell subset sorted from them (not recorded which). Receptor source: an adult woman who had mild COVID-19 (a few samples of this study predate the infection). Cell type and time point are not known.

This clonotype was picked up a small number of times. V is TRBV9 and J is TRBJ2-2, with D unresolved. Germline V lookup: CDR1 SGDLS, CDR2 YYNGEE. The CDR3 length is 15 residues. Between the trimmed V and J ends, which lost 0 bases and 7 bases, there was a span of 13 bases. The chain's CDR3 is CASSVGARWGGELFF. In DNA, the CDR3 is TGTGCCAGCAGCGTAGGAGCGCGGTGGGGCGGGGAGCTGTTTTTT.

This clonotype was counted a few times. The V and J genes are TRBV7-2 and TRBJ2-1, with 14 bases aligning to TRBD2. The CDR3 extends over 17 amino acids. Trimming took 4 bases from V and 8 from J; bases not matched to a gene: 10. Germline V gene lookup returns CDR1 SGHTA and CDR2 FQGNSA. The CDR3 DNA reads TGTGCCAGCAGCTCCGGACTAGCGGGAGGCCACGGGGATGAGCAGTTCTTC. Amino acids: CASSSGLAGGHGDEQFF.